This T cell receptor (beta chain) was sequenced during a study of blood T cell repertoires in COVID-19. Sequencing used immunoSEQ multiplex PCR; TCRdb keeps in-frame clones, though not all of them. There are 85,000 to 120,000 clones in the sample; around 80% occur only once, and 5% to 8% lies in the top ten. Looked up from germline, CDR1 is MNHEY and CDR2 is SVGAGI. With 6 bases clipped from V and 4 bases from J, the junction kept 3 bases outside the gene matches. The CDR3 extends over 14 amino acids. The chain joins TRBV6-5 to TRBJ2-2; 9 bases fit TRBD1. This TCR was sampled from a man aged 80 or over with COVID-19, enrolled during active disease. The specimen sequenced was peripheral blood. This chain's CDR3 is CASRVGQGTGELFF. In DNA form, the CDR3 reads TGTGCCAGCAGAGTGGGACAGGGCACCGGGGAGCTGTTTTTT.